The 24 T cell receptor beta chains below come from one sample, sequenced in a study of blood T cell repertoires in COVID-19. This table comes from immunoSEQ multiplex PCR, and its TCRdb copy is limited to in-frame clones, with some not included. The table has 210,000 or so clones, roughly 87% seen once. Sequenced sample: peripheral blood. All receptors derive from a man aged 35 to 55 with active or convalescent COVID-19.

V gene TRBV28 combines with J gene TRBJ1-2, with a tentative D call TRBD1 (5 bases). The germline V gene encodes CDR1 MDHEN and CDR2 SYDVKM. CDR3 length: 13 residues. V was trimmed by 5 bases and J by 3 bases, leaving 10 bases between them. CDR3 nucleotide sequence: TGTGCCAGCAGTGCAGGGAAGGACTATGGCTACACCTTC. It codes for CASSAGKDYGYTF.

The chain is built from TRBV11-2 and TRBJ1-6; the D gene is possibly TRBD1 (6 bases). Germline lookup yields CDR1 SGHAT and CDR2 FQNNGV. V gave up 5 bases and J gave up 14 bases, with 22 bases separating them. The CDR3 covers 15 residues. The DNA for the CDR3 is TGTGCCAGCAGCGCTAGGACAGATACACTAGGAGCCCTCCACTTT. It yields the protein CASSARTDTLGALHF.

The chain combines TRBV11-2 with TRBJ2-1; D not certain. This CDR3 is built from 14 residues. The V end was cut by 0 bases, the J end by 11 bases, with 14 bases between. Germline V gene sequence: CDR1 SGHAT, CDR2 FQNNGV. Written as DNA, the CDR3 is TGTGCCAGCAGCTTAGAGGTCCCACCCTATAAGCAGTTCTTC. Translation gives CASSLEVPPYKQFF. The full variable domain, completed using reference TRBV11-2 and TRBJ2-1, is EAGVAQSPRYKIIEKRQSVAFWCNPISGHATLYWYQQILGQGPKLLIQFQNNGVVDDSQLPKDRFSAERLKGVDSTLKIQPAKLEDSAVYLCASSLEVPPYKQFFGPGTRLTVL.

The chain recombines TRBV10-3 with TRBJ1-1; D unclear. The CDR3 spans 14 residues. Germline lookup yields CDR1 ENHRY and CDR2 SYGVKD. V lost 2 bases to trimming and J lost 1 base, with 8 bases between them. The CDR3 DNA reads TGTGCCATCAGTGAGCCAAGCCCGAACACTGAAGCTTTCTTT. Its protein is CAISEPSPNTEAFF.

J is TRBJ2-2 and V is TRBV29-1, with 10 nucleotides matching TRBD1. Germline trimming cut 6 bases from V and 0 bases from J; bases unmatched to any gene: 7. Germline CDR1 is SQVTM and CDR2 is ANQGSEA. The length of the CDR3 is 16 residues. CDR3 amino acids: CSVQDRGLPNTGELFF. The CDR3 nucleotides are TGCAGCGTCCAAGACAGGGGGCTACCGAACACCGGGGAGCTGTTTTTT.

CDR3: CATTVYNSPLHF. CDR3 nucleotides: TGTGCCACCACGGTCTATAATTCACCCCTCCACTTT. The chain uses TRBV19 and TRBJ1-6; no definite D call. The CDR3 loop spans 12 amino acids. The germline CDR1 and CDR2 sequences are LNHDA and SQIVND (reference sequence). Between the trimmed V and J ends, which lost 10 bases and 3 bases, there was a span of 7 bases.

This clone has just one count. The gene calls are TRBV3-1 (or the pseudogene TRBV3-2) and TRBJ2-7, with D possibly TRBD1 on 6 matching bases. CDR1 is LGHDT and CDR2 is YNNKEL in the germline V gene (reference sequence). The CDR3 has 13 amino acids. Between the trimmed V and J ends, which lost 9 bases and 2 bases, there was a span of 14 bases. CDR3 sequence reads: CARRGQNPYEQYF. CDR3 nucleotides: TGTGCCAGACGAGGACAGAACCCCTACGAGCAGTACTTC.

J is TRBJ2-7 and V is TRBV7-3; 8 nucleotides line up with TRBD1. V gave up 5 bases and J gave up 2 bases; unmatched junction bases: 11. The CDR3 spans 16 residues. Germline V gives CDR1 SGHTA, CDR2 FQGTGA. The CDR3 DNA reads as TGTGCCAGCAGCGCTAAAGGACAGGGCTTAACCTACGAGCAGTACTTC. Translating it yields CASSAKGQGLTYEQYF.

This chain connects TRBV24-1 to TRBJ1-5, with TRBD1 identical over 10 bases. V lost 4 bases to trimming and J lost 3 bases; unmatched junction nucleotides: 5. This CDR3 contains 16 residues. Germline V gene sequence: CDR1 KGHDR, CDR2 SFDVKD. CDR3 sequence: CATSESGTGDNQPQHF. CDR3 coding DNA: TGTGCCACCAGTGAATCCGGGACAGGGGACAATCAGCCCCAGCATTTT.

V usage is TRBV7-6 and J usage is TRBJ2-3; 7 nucleotides align to TRBD1. Germline CDR1 and CDR2: SGHVS and FNYEAQ. The CDR3 extends over 15 amino acids. The V gene end was trimmed by 5 bases and the J gene end by 0 bases; junction bases not matched to a gene: 5. The CDR3 DNA reads as TGTGCCAGCAGCCCAGGGGGACGAAGCACAGATACGCAGTATTTT. Amino acids: CASSPGGRSTDTQYF.

This chain joins TRBV5-1 and TRBJ2-5, with 9 nucleotides matching TRBD2. The trim removed 1 base at V and 1 base at J, leaving 2 bases unmatched. This CDR3 has 15 amino acids. Germline loops: CDR1 SGHRS, CDR2 YFSETQ. The CDR3 sequence: CASSLLRGGQETQYF. CDR3 DNA sequence: TGCGCCAGCAGCTTGTTGCGGGGGGGCCAAGAGACCCAGTACTTC.

This chain joins TRBV27 and TRBJ2-1; no definite D call. The CDR3 is 15 residues long. V was shortened by 2 bases and J by 4 bases, with 12 bases between the two germline ends. The germline gives CDR1 MNHEY, CDR2 SMNVEV (reference sequence). The CDR3 DNA reads as TGTGCCAGCAGTTTAGCGACGGAGCCGTACAATGAGCAGTTCTTC. This translates into CASSLATEPYNEQFF.

The V and J genes are TRBV14 and TRBJ1-2; 9 nucleotides match TRBD1. Per the germline V gene, CDR1 is SGHDN and CDR2 is FVKESK. Trimming cost V 5 bases and J 4 bases; bases outside gene matches: 5. The CDR3 extends over 14 amino acids. For the CDR3, the DNA is TGTGCCAGCAGCATCGGGACAGGGCTCTATGGCTACACCTTC. Translating it yields CASSIGTGLYGYTF.

The chain is built from TRBV6-5 and TRBJ2-7, with 8 bases matching TRBD1. Germline assignment: CDR1 MNHEY and CDR2 SVGAGI. The ends lost 2 bases at V and 5 bases at J; junction bases unmatched: 8. This CDR3 has 15 residues. The CDR3 protein is CASSYTGGIGNEQYF. CDR3 coding DNA: TGTGCCAGCAGTTACACAGGGGGAATCGGGAACGAGCAGTACTTC.

The rearrangement uses TRBV28 and TRBJ2-7; TRBD1 matches 10 bases. Germline lookup yields CDR1 MDHEN and CDR2 SYDVKM. Trimming at V came to 10 bases and at J to 3 bases, leaving 9 bases not matched to a gene. The CDR3 runs 14 residues. The CDR3 nucleotides read TGTGCCACCACCTCCCGGACAGGGGGCTACGAGCAGTACTTC. The encoded protein is CATTSRTGGYEQYF.

The CDR3 region is CASNGGQNSPLHF. The DNA of the CDR3 is TGTGCCAGCAACGGGGGACAGAATTCACCCCTCCACTTT. The chain combines TRBV9 with TRBJ1-6, with 7 bases matching TRBD1. Trimming at V came to 6 bases and at J to 7 bases, leaving 4 bases not matched to a gene. This CDR3 has 13 amino acids. Germline V CDR1 and CDR2: SGDLS, YYNGEE.

The chain has TRBV5-1 and TRBJ2-3; a weak D match, TRBD2 (5 bases). Trimming shortened V by 4 bases and J by 4 bases, and 22 bases separated the two germline ends. Germline lookup yields CDR1 SGHRS and CDR2 YFSETQ. CDR3 length: 17 residues. The CDR3: CASSRGTSSGSSDTQYF. Here the CDR3 DNA reads TGCGCCAGCAGCCGCGGCACTAGTTCGGGTAGTTCAGATACGCAGTATTTT.

The chain employs TRBV6-2 or TRBV6-3 and TRBJ2-7; 9 bases map to TRBD1. The length of the CDR3 is 18 residues. J gave up 6 bases and V 3 bases, and 18 bases lay outside the gene matches. Germline V gene sequence: CDR1 MNHEY, CDR2 SVGEGT. The CDR3 coding sequence is TGTGCCAGCAGTTATGAATTTTTAAGTCTGGGACAGGGTTCCGAGCAGTACTTC. This encodes CASSYEFLSLGQGSEQYF.

This clone appeared once. V is TRBV3-1 (or the pseudogene TRBV3-2) and J is TRBJ1-2, with D unclear. The CDR3 contains 12 residues. Germline CDR1 is LGHDT and CDR2 is YNNKEL (reference sequence). The V and J ends lost 4 bases and 3 bases respectively, with 6 bases between them. CDR3 protein: CASSRGDYGYTF. The CDR3 region has the DNA TGTGCCAGCAGCCGTGGAGACTATGGCTACACCTTC.

The rearrangement links TRBV28 to TRBJ2-3, with D tentatively TRBD2 (5 bases). Trimming removed 2 bases at V and 4 bases at J, with 10 bases between. The germline V gene has CDR1 MDHEN and CDR2 SYDVKM. This CDR3 is 14 amino acids long. CDR3 DNA sequence: TGTGCCAGCAGTTTACTAGCAGGCCCAGATACGCAGTATTTT. Its protein product is CASSLLAGPDTQYF.

The V call is TRBV29-1, the J call TRBJ1-1; no reliable D call. The ends were cut back, 7 bases at V and 1 base at J, with 10 bases in the middle. Germline values: CDR1 SQVTM, CDR2 ANQGSEA. The CDR3 runs 12 residues. As DNA, the CDR3 is TGCAGCGCCGCAGAGGGGAACACTGAAGCTTTCTTT. This codes for CSAAEGNTEAFF.

The J gene is TRBJ1-2, the V gene TRBV6-5, with 9 nucleotides matching TRBD1. V shed 2 bases, J shed 2 bases, and the junction held 0 bases outside the gene matches. The CDR3 extends over 14 amino acids. Germline assignment: CDR1 MNHEY and CDR2 SVGAGI. Written as DNA, the CDR3 is TGTGCCAGCAGTTACGGGACAGGGAACTATGGCTACACCTTC. Translated, it gives CASSYGTGNYGYTF.

V gene TRBV20-1 combines with J gene TRBJ1-1; no reliable D call. The germline V gene encodes CDR1 DFQATT and CDR2 SNEGSKA (reference sequence). This CDR3 comprises 10 residues. Trimming pared 3 bases from V and 4 bases from J, leaving 3 bases between. CDR3 in DNA: TGCAGTGCTAGCGGCACTGAAGCTTTCTTT. It yields the protein CSASGTEAFF.

Points on this clone: This CDR3 is also generated by other DNA sequences in the sample. The chain uses TRBV28 and TRBJ1-5; weak D call: TRBD1 (5 bases). Germline V gene sequence: CDR1 MDHEN, CDR2 SYDVKM. The ends were cut back, 3 bases at V and 0 bases at J, with 9 bases in the middle. CDR3 length: 15 residues. CDR3 sequence (DNA): TGTGCCAGCAGTTTGGGGGGGAATAGCAATCAGCCCCAGCATTTT. Amino acids: CASSLGGNSNQPQHF.